This TCR beta chain is from a study of identical twins. TCRdb independently ran MiXCR on the 5' RACE reads; one entry per CDR3 protein. This sample yields some 1,600,000 distinct CDR3 sequences, of which roughly 35% are seen a single time; over 0.25% belongs to the top ten. This clonotype turned up a few times. Trimming took 1 base from V and 3 from J; bases not matched to a gene: 6. CDR3 length: 16 residues. CDR1 and CDR2 (germline): LGHNA, YNFKEQ. The sample consisted of cord blood. The V gene is TRBV4-2, the J gene TRBJ2-7; 10 bases map to TRBD2. This clonotype originated in a newborn girl in good health. CDR3 amino acids: CASSQVELAGNYEQYF. Written as DNA, the CDR3 is TGTGCCAGCAGCCAAGTGGAACTAGCGGGGAACTACGAGCAGTACTTC.